This section outlines one T cell receptor (beta chain) sequence together with its context. Method: immunoSEQ multiplex PCR; TCRdb's copy keeps in-frame clones and lacks some. The sample yields 50,000 to 65,000 clones, 88% seen once. This sample is drawn from a study of blood T cell repertoires in COVID-19. Study in general: PBMCs, B-cell-depleted T cells, or T cells were the source of the cDNA or gDNA that made up the material.

Germline values: CDR1 SGHDN, CDR2 FVKESK. The CDR3 covers 13 residues. V was cut by 4 bases and J by 11 bases, with 14 bases left in between. The receptor was isolated from a man aged 45-65 years with active COVID-19. The sequenced sample was peripheral blood. V and J are TRBV14 and TRBJ1-4; no reliable D call. The CDR3 DNA follows: TGTGCCAGCAGCCCAGGAGGGATGCGGAAACTGTTTTTT. Protein product: CASSPGGMRKLFF. Together with reference TRBV14 and TRBJ1-4, the CDR3 gives the full variable domain: EAGVTQFPSHSVIEKGQTVTLRCDPISGHDNLYWYRRVMGKEIKFLLHFVKESKQDESGMPNNRFLAERTGGTYSTLKVQPAELEDSGVYFCASSPGGMRKLFFGSGTQLSVL.